This TCR beta chain was retrieved from a study of blood T cell repertoires in COVID-19. Study as a whole: Sites in the United States, Italy and Spain provided acute and convalescent COVID-19 samples. The cDNA or gDNA used as material had been derived from T cells, B-cell-depleted T cells, or PBMCs.

CDR1 KGHSH and CDR2 LQKENI come from the germline V gene. CDR3 length: 16 amino acids. The V segment lost 1 base and the J segment 2 bases; nucleotides outside the gene matches: 0. Per the authors' pipeline: Researchers report that nucleated cell counts were estimated from reference gene primer amplification. Profiled with immunoSEQ multiplex PCR; TCRdb holds only in-frame clones, not every one. That table gives V, J and clone size, and the DNA gave D and trimming. The table shows tens of thousands of clones, with around 82% occurring only once. The receptor comes from a woman aged 55-70 years with acute or convalescent COVID-19. The chain carries TRBV18 and TRBJ2-2; 11 bases map to TRBD1. The sample comprised peripheral blood. CDR3 in amino acids: CASSPRTGGNTGELFF. CDR3 coding DNA: TGTGCCAGCTCACCACGGACAGGGGGCAACACCGGGGAGCTGTTTTTT.